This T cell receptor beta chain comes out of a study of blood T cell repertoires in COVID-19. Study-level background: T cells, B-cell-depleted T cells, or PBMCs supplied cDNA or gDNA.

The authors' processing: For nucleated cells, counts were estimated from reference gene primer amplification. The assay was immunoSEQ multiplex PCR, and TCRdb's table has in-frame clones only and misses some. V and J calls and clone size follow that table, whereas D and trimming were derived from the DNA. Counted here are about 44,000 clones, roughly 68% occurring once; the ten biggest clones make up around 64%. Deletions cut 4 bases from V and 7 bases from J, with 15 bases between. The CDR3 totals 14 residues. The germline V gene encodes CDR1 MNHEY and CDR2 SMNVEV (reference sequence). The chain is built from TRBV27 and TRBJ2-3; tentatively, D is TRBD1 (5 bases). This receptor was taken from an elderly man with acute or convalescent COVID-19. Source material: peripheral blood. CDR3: CASSSLQGTNTQYF. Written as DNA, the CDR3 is TGTGCCAGCAGTTCCCTGCAGGGAACGAATACGCAGTATTTT.